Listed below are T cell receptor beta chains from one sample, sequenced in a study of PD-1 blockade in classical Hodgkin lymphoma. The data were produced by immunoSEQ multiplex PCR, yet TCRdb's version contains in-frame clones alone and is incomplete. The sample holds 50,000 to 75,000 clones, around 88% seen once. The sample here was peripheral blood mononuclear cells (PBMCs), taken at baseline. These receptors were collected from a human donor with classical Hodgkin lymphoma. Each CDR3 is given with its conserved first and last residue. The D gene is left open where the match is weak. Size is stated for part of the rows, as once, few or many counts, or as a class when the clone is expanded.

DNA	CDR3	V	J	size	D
TGTGCCAGTAGTATCAGGGCAATACAGGGAGGCTACACCTTC	CASSIRAIQGGYTF	TRBV19	TRBJ1-2	few	-
TGTGCCAGCAGCTTCGGCAGACGAGAGACCCAGTACTTC	CASSFGRRETQYF	TRBV5-6	TRBJ2-5	-	-
TGTGCCAGCAGCTTGGTAGGGGGTCCAGCCCAGCATTTT	CASSLVGGPAQHF	TRBV5-8	TRBJ1-5	-	-
TGTGCCAGCAGCTCGGACAGTGTTCGGTCACCCCTCCACTTT	CASSSDSVRSPLHF	TRBV7-2	TRBJ1-6	-	-
TGTGCCAGCAGTGGCCCGACTAGCGGAACCTACGAGCAGTACTTC	CASSGPTSGTYEQYF	TRBV6-5	TRBJ2-7	-	TRBD2
TGTGCCAGCAGCCCCCCGGGACAGGCCACTTTCTACGAGCAGTACTTC	CASSPPGQATFYEQYF	TRBV7-8	TRBJ2-7	-	TRBD1
TGTGCCAGCAGCTTAGATACAGGGATAGTCCCCTCCTACGAGCAGTACTTC	CASSLDTGIVPSYEQYF	TRBV11-2	TRBJ2-7	-	-
TGTGCCAGCAGCGCCCAATACAGGGTACAGCCCCAGCATTTT	CASSAQYRVQPQHF	TRBV5-6	TRBJ1-5	-	-
TGTGCCAGCAGCAGGGGGTGGAATTTAGGGCAGTTAAGGAATGAGCAGTTCTTC	CASSRGWNLGQLRNEQFF	TRBV5-6	TRBJ2-1	-	-
TGTGCCAGCAGCCCACCTAGTGGGGGGGCCTTTTACGAGCAGTACTTC	CASSPPSGGAFYEQYF	TRBV7-9	TRBJ2-7	-	-
TGTGCCAGCAGCTTAAGTTTCGGCCAGGGCGATCAGCCCCAGCATTTT	CASSLSFGQGDQPQHF	TRBV7-2	TRBJ1-5	-	-
TGTGCCAGTAGGCCCGGGGGGGGCAGAAATGAAAAACTGTTTTTT	CASRPGGGRNEKLFF	TRBV19	TRBJ1-4	once	-
TGCGCCAGCGAAGGAGGCGGGCAGACGAACACTGAAGCTTTCTTT	CASEGGGQTNTEAFF	TRBV10-2	TRBJ1-1	-	-
TGCGCCAGCTCCCGCCTGACAGGGATAGGGGGCTACACCTTC	CASSRLTGIGGYTF	TRBV5-1	TRBJ1-2	-	TRBD1
TGTGCCAGCAGCTCGGGACAGGGGTGGGAAAAACTGTTTTTT	CASSSGQGWEKLFF	TRBV7-2	TRBJ1-4	-	TRBD1
TGTGCCAGCTCAAGGACAGGGTCAGATACGCAGTATTTT	CASSRTGSDTQYF	TRBV18	TRBJ2-3	-	TRBD1
TGTGCCAGCAGCCGGGACAGGCTTGACAATGAGCAGTTCTTC	CASSRDRLDNEQFF	TRBV9	TRBJ2-1	-	TRBD1
TGTGCCAGCAGCTTTACAGAGCCCTCTTACAATGAGCAGTTCTTC	CASSFTEPSYNEQFF	TRBV7-9	TRBJ2-1	-	-
TGTGCCAGCAGTGCCCTAGCGGGGGGGCCTGGAGATACGCAGTATTTT	CASSALAGGPGDTQYF	TRBV6-4	TRBJ2-3	-	TRBD2
TGTGCCAGTAGTATAGATGCAGGGGGCTGGAATCAGCCCCAGCATTTT	CASSIDAGGWNQPQHF	TRBV19	TRBJ1-5	-	TRBD1
TGTGCCAGTAGTATAGGTCCCGGGACAAGCACATCAGTGGGGCAGTATTTT	CASSIGPGTSTSVGQYF	TRBV19	TRBJ2-3	once	-
TGTGCCAGCAGTTACCTCTCGACAGGGCTCTATGGCTACACCTTC	CASSYLSTGLYGYTF	TRBV6-6	TRBJ1-2	few	TRBD1
TGTGCCAGCAGTGGGGCGAGATACAATGAGCAGTTCTTC	CASSGARYNEQFF	TRBV2	TRBJ2-1	-	-
TGTGCCAGCAGCTTATACTCCGATGGGGCATTCGGGGGTTCCACCGGGGAGCTGTTTTTT	CASSLYSDGAFGGSTGELFF	TRBV11-3	TRBJ2-2	-	-
TGTGCCAGCACCCTGGGTGGGGACATCTCCTACGAGCAGTACTTC	CASTLGGDISYEQYF	TRBV5-4	TRBJ2-7	-	-
TGTGCCAGCAGCCAAACAGGGACGAACATTCAGTACTTC	CASSQTGTNIQYF	TRBV14	TRBJ2-4	-	-
TGTGCCAGCAGCGTAAGGGACAGAGTCTATGGCTACACCTTC	CASSVRDRVYGYTF	TRBV9	TRBJ1-2	-	TRBD1